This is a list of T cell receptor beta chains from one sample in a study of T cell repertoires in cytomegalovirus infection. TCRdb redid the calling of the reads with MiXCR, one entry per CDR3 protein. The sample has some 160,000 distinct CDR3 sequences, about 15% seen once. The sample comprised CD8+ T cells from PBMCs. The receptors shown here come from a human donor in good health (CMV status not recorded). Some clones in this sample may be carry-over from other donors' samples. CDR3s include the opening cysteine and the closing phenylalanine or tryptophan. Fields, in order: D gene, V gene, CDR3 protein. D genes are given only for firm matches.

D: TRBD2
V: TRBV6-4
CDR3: CASSDVSSGGTDTQYF

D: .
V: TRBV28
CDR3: CASSIQPGYGYTF

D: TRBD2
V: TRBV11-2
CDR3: CASSLRTSGSGELFF

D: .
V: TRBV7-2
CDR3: CASSWGTAEAFF

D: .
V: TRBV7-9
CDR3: CASSSSRGMNTEAFF

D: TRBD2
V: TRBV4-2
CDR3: CASSQGLEINEQFF

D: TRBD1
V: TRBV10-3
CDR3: CAIKEGRGQQETQYF

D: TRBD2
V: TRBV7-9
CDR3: CASSPTAAGAGEQFF

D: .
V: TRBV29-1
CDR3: CSVGDGGEQPQHF

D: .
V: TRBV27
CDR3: CASSIQGRTEAFF

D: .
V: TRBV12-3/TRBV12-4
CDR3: CASSSSSGLNTQYF

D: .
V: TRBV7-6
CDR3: CASSLGVLEQYF

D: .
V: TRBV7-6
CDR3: CASSPRTPSETQYF

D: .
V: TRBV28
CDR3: CASSPPYAGPNTEAFF

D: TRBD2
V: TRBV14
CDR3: CASSQERGEETQYF

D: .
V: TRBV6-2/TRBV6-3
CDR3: CASSHELTGELFF

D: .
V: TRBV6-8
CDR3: CASSLAPAYQPQHF

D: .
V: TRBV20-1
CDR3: CSARAPISKKRLTDTQYF

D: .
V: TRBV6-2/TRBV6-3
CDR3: CASTYWGHEQYF

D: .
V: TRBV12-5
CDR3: CASGGEEYNEQFF

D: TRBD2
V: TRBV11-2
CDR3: CASSLGLGDEQFF

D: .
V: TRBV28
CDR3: CASSFVDADTQYF

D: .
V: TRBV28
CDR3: CASSLWALEAFF

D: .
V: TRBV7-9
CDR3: CASSLGEDISYEQYF

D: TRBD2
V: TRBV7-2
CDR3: CASSRRERGGLPYNEQFF

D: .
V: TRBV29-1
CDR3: CSVPDINYGYTF

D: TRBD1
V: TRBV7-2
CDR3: CASSLGTATNYGYTF

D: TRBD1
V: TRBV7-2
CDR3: CASSFRGGQRTEAFF

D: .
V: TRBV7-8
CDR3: CASLGGTGELFF

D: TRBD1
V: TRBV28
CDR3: CASSDRGAEAFF

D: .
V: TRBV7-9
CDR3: CASSMGRINEKLFF

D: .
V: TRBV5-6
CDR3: CASNARINYGYTF

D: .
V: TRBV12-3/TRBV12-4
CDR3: CASSPGTRLNTEAFF

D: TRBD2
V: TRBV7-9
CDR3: CASSPPVAAGGETQYF

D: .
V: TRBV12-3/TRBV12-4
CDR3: CASSRAEEQYF

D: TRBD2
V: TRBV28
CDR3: CASSRSAGGAYNEQFF

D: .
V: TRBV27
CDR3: CASSFWSSYNEQFF

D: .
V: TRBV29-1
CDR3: CSVFGEGGSYEQYF

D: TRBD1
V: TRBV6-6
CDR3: CASSDGTAYEQYF

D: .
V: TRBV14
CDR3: CASSVLSRAGEQYF

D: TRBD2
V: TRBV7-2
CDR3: CASSLALASGLSYEQYF

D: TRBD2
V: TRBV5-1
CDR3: CASSLVPSGGEQFF

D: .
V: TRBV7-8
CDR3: CASSSHREGYEQYF

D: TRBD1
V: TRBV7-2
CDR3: CASSSPSGTGTYNEQFF

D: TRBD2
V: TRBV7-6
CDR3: CASSFLAGVKEQFF